This TCR beta chain was sequenced in a study of Ad26.COV2.S vaccination and SARS-CoV-2 variants. Broader study findings: Analyses of TCR breadth and depth may have underestimated total T cell responses. Measurement of non-spike TCR breadth gave similar results in vaccine and placebo recipients.

This table comes from immunoSEQ multiplex PCR, and its TCRdb copy is limited to in-frame clones, with some not included. Of a few hundred thousand clones listed, approximately 88% are singletons. The treatment is: about 20 received Ad26.COV2.S at low or high dose, single or two shots; about 5 received placebo; per-sample allocation not given. Material that was analyzed had been drawn on day 63 after the first vaccine or placebo injection. Donation was by an adult aged 18-55 years who was in Boston. Notes on this clone: Its matching antigen is unknown.

V lost 3 bases to trimming and J lost 4 bases, with 9 bases between them. This CDR3 has 14 amino acids. The germline gives CDR1 SGHTA, CDR2 FQGNSA. Sequenced here: peripheral blood, sampled in a trial of Ad26.COV2.S vaccine versus placebo. The chain couples TRBV7-2 to TRBJ2-2; D possibly matches TRBD1 or TRBD2 (6 bases each). This clonotype was sampled from a person aged 18-65 years who received the Ad26.COV2.S COVID-19 vaccine or a placebo. The CDR3 sequence: CASSLGGRTGELFF. CDR3 coding DNA: TGTGCCAGCAGCTTGGGGGGCCGCACCGGGGAGCTGTTTTTT.